This T cell receptor (beta chain) was captured in a study of T cell repertoires in cytomegalovirus infection (dated by TCRdb to between 2018 and 2021). Describing the broader study: Donor HLA type was relevant to the analysis, as public TCR beta signatures indicated carriage of CMV infection together with the matching HLA type.

Here is what the overall study found, with its caveats: In the ex vivo response, HLA-C-restricted CMV-specific TCR beta clonotypes were dominant, and in two of eight donors the single most frequent clonotype came from this HLA-C-restricted group. Cumulative frequency of public TCR beta family members discriminated carriers of CMV infection plus the relevant HLA type in this cohort and an independent roughly 340-donor cohort.

Instrument on record: Illumina HiSeq 1500. The raw public data were reprocessed by TCRdb itself: fastp quality trimming at Q25, MiXCR clonotype calling, in-frame beta chains only. Each record represents a unique CDR3 protein, reported with the most common genes and DNA among its rows. The sample records about 360,000 distinct CDR3 sequences, 15% to 20% of which are singletons. The top ten clonotypes cover approximately 10% of the sample. The germline V gene sets CDR1 to ENHRY and CDR2 to SYGVKD. The junction shows trimming of 4 bases on V and 1 base on J, plus 22 bases between the germline ends. Including cysteine and phenylalanine, the CDR3 has 18 amino acids. Of all the DNA, just the CDR3 is kept, 54 bases in frame from base 1. This clonotype has ten or more counts. Its antigen is currently not known. One base away there is no much larger clone; base qualities are not given.

Source material: PBMCs. The sequence was collected from a human donor in good health (CMV status not recorded). Some clones in this sample may be carry-over from other donors' samples. The chain links TRBV10-3 with TRBJ1-1; TRBD1 is perhaps the D gene, given 5 matching bases. In nucleotide form, the sequence is TGTGCCATCAGTGGGACCTCAGGGTTTCCTAATAGGAACACTGAAGCTTTCTTT. This sequence encodes CAISGTSGFPNRNTEAFF.